Each of the 23 T cell receptor beta chains below was sequenced from the same sample in a study of beta chain bispecific antibodies for T cell cancers. Either OKT3 anti-CD3 antibody or CD3/CD28 beads expanded T cells from blood mononuclear cells over roughly three days. Study results and limitations: Most targeted TRBV signal came from the leukemia cell line cells, not normal T cells. Versus anti-CD19, anti-TRBV12 exposure cut the TRBV12-3 share of TRBV signal by 98.9%.

TCRdb fed the 5' RACE reads into MiXCR, producing one record per CDR3 protein. The sample contains 20,000 to 25,000 distinct CDR3 sequences, just over 2% of which appear only once. No antigens are known for them. The sequenced sample was healthy donor T cells cultured with leukemia cells, obtained from a culture containing a bispecific antibody targeting TCR Vbeta12. These receptors came from a human donor in good health. Some clones in this sample may be carry-over from other donors' samples.

The table lists this clonotype with many counts. The V call is TRBV30, the J call TRBJ2-1; TRBD2 matches at 8 bases. CDR1 and CDR2 from the germline V gene are GTSNPN and SVGIG (reference sequence). The ends lost 5 bases at V and 8 bases at J; junction bases unmatched: 8. The CDR3 sequence is 13 residues long. In DNA form, the CDR3 reads TGTGCCTGGGTGGGGCGGGGGGCTGATGAGCAGTTCTTC. Its translation is CAWVGRGADEQFF.

Many counts were recorded for this clonotype. This sequence joins TRBV13 and TRBJ2-5, with TRBD2 matching over 11 bases. V was clipped by 5 bases and J by 2 bases; unmatched bases: 10. The CDR3 is 17 amino acids. The germline V gene has CDR1 PRHDT and CDR2 FYEKMQ (reference sequence). The CDR3 DNA is TGTGCCAGCAGCATCGGTACTAGCGGGGGAATTCAAGAGACCCAGTACTTC. Its protein is CASSIGTSGGIQETQYF.

This clonotype is classed as medium-sized. The chain employs TRBV5-1 and TRBJ2-6; 8 bases fit TRBD1. This CDR3 is 20 amino acids long. Germline loops: CDR1 SGHRS, CDR2 YFSETQ. Trimming removed 2 bases from V and 3 bases from J; junction bases left unmatched: 16. CDR3 sequence reads: CASSFELPSGGLSGANVLTF. For the CDR3, the DNA is TGCGCCAGCAGCTTTGAATTACCGTCAGGGGGCCTTAGTGGGGCCAACGTCCTGACTTTC.

The sample holds many counts of this clonotype. This rearrangement joins TRBV7-6 to TRBJ2-5; D gene ambiguous. CDR1 SGHVS and CDR2 FNYEAQ come from the germline V gene. CDR3 size: 15 residues. Deletions cut 2 bases from V and 1 base from J, with 11 bases between. DNA of the CDR3: TGTGCCAGCAGCTTATTGTGGCACCCCCAAGAGACCCAGTACTTC. It is translated as CASSLLWHPQETQYF. Full variable domain (remainder filled in from reference TRBV7-6 and TRBJ2-5): GAGVSQSPRYKVTKRGQDVALRCDPISGHVSLYWYRQALGQGPEFLTYFNYEAQQDKSGLPNDRFSAERPEGSISTLTIQRTEQRDSAMYRCASSLLWHPQETQYFGPGTRLLVL.

This clonotype was found many times. V is TRBV4-1 and J is TRBJ2-1; the D is unclear. In germline, CDR1 is MGHRA, CDR2 YSYEKL. V lost 0 bases to trimming and J lost 0 bases, with 6 bases between them. The CDR3 loop spans 15 amino acids. CDR3 sequence (DNA): TGCGCCAGCAGCCAAGATCGGTACTCCTACAATGAGCAGTTCTTC. Protein product: CASSQDRYSYNEQFF.

This clonotype was counted many times. The V gene is TRBV2, the J gene TRBJ1-1; D remains unclear. Germline V gene sequence: CDR1 SNHLY, CDR2 FYNNEI. V was trimmed by 9 bases and J by 2 bases, leaving 7 bases between them. The CDR3 contains 11 residues. CDR3: CASQTNTEAFF. Written as DNA, the CDR3 is TGTGCCAGTCAGACAAACACTGAAGCTTTCTTT.

This clonotype was detected many times. The gene calls are TRBV10-1 and TRBJ2-2; TRBD1 matches 9 bases. V was pared by 5 bases and J by 4 bases, with 11 bases of the junction left unmatched. The length of the CDR3 is 17 residues. From germline, CDR1 is WNHNN and CDR2 SYGVQD (reference sequence). This CDR3 is CASSPNPGQGFTGELFF. The CDR3 DNA reads as TGCGCCAGCAGTCCGAATCCGGGACAGGGATTCACCGGGGAGCTGTTTTTT.

This clonotype was seen many times. The chain joins TRBV6-6 to TRBJ2-1; TRBD1 matches 10 bases. The CDR3 extends over 15 amino acids. V gave up 8 bases and J gave up 8 bases; unmatched junction bases: 12. Looked up from germline, CDR1 is MNHNY and CDR2 is SVGAGI (reference sequence). CDR3 nucleotides: TGTGCCAGCCATCCGACGGGACAGGGGAGGGATGAGCAGTTCTTC. Protein: CASHPTGQGRDEQFF.

This clonotype was detected ten times or more. The chain combines TRBV4-2 with TRBJ2-7; D might be TRBD1 (6 bases). Germline V lookup: CDR1 LGHNA, CDR2 YNFKEQ. The CDR3 loop spans 13 amino acids. V was trimmed by 1 base and J by 5 bases, leaving 9 bases between them. The CDR3, as DNA: TGTGCCAGCAGCCAAGCACAGGGTGACGAGCAGTACTTC. Its translation is CASSQAQGDEQYF.

This clonotype was found many times. Germline and junction disagree at one end, which may indicate a read error. The rearrangement links TRBV6-1 to TRBJ1-6; TRBD1 matches at 7 bases. The CDR3 is 17 amino acids. Germline-derived CDR1 and CDR2 are MNHNS and SASEGT. The CDR3 sequence: CASSRTTRQGYSSPLHF. CDR3 DNA sequence: TGTGCCAGCAGTAGAACCACCCGACAGGGCTATAGTTCACCCCTCCACTTT.

This clonotype has at least ten counts. The chain is built from TRBV29-1 and TRBJ1-1; the D is unclear. V lost 7 bases, J lost 1 base, and 7 bases lay in between. Germline lookup yields CDR1 SQVTM and CDR2 ANQGSEA. This CDR3 region has 11 residues. CDR3 in DNA: TGCAGCGCCGGTGAGAACACTGAAGCTTTCTTT. This sequence encodes CSAGENTEAFF.

This clonotype has ten or more counts. The V gene is TRBV5-6, the J gene TRBJ2-1; D unclear. CDR1 and CDR2 from the germline V gene are SGHDT and YYEEEE. V was pared by 0 bases and J by 5 bases, with 3 bases between. This CDR3 has 12 amino acids. The CDR3 loop reads CASSLANNEQFF. The CDR3 coding sequence is TGTGCCAGCAGCTTGGCCAACAATGAGCAGTTCTTC.

In its sample, this clonotype was seen many times. The V gene is TRBV3-1, the J gene TRBJ2-1, with D hard to call. Looked up from germline, CDR1 is LGHDT and CDR2 is YNNKEL (reference sequence). The length of the CDR3 is 12 residues. V was trimmed by 0 bases and J by 8 bases, leaving 5 bases between them. The DNA for the CDR3 is TGTGCCAGCAGCCAAGATCTGGATGAGCAGTTCTTC. Translated: CASSQDLDEQFF.

This clonotype was recorded at least ten times. The chain uses TRBV2 and TRBJ2-5; D is undetermined. Germline lookup yields CDR1 SNHLY and CDR2 FYNNEI. Trimming shortened V by 3 bases and J by 5 bases, and 7 bases separated the two germline ends. This CDR3 comprises 12 residues. The CDR3 sequence: CASSELRETQYF. CDR3 bases: TGTGCCAGCAGTGAGTTGAGGGAGACCCAGTACTTC.

In its sample, this clonotype was seen many times. This sequence joins TRBV6-5 and TRBJ1-2; weak D call: TRBD1 (6 bases). The length of the CDR3 is 16 residues. The germline V gene has CDR1 MNHEY and CDR2 SVGAGI. V gave up 0 bases and J gave up 0 bases, with 11 bases separating them. The CDR3 coding sequence is TGTGCCAGCAGTTACTCCCAAGGGGGAGCTAACTATGGCTACACCTTC. Amino acids: CASSYSQGGANYGYTF.

The sample holds many counts of this clonotype. The genes are TRBV20-1 and TRBJ2-7; D is perhaps TRBD2 (6 bases). The V gene's germline CDR1 is DFQATT and CDR2 SNEGSKA (reference sequence). CDR3 length: 13 amino acids. V gave up 4 bases and J gave up 6 bases, with 16 bases separating them. CDR3 DNA sequence: TGCAGTGCTACGGGCGGGGTGGTGGGCGAGCAGTACTTC. This gives the protein CSATGGVVGEQYF.

At least ten counts were recorded for this clonotype. V and J are TRBV14 and TRBJ2-1, with a weak D call TRBD2 (6 bases). Germline CDR1 SGHDN, CDR2 FVKESK. This CDR3 contains 16 residues. V lost 0 bases, J lost 3 bases, and 12 bases lay in between. CDR3 sequence: CASSQEEGDSYNEQFF. CDR3 DNA sequence: TGTGCCAGCAGCCAAGAGGAGGGTGACAGCTACAATGAGCAGTTCTTC.

The sample holds many counts of this clonotype. This sequence joins TRBV27 and TRBJ2-5, with D perhaps given as TRBD1 or TRBD2 (6 bases each). The V end lost 6 bases, the J end lost 4 bases, and 15 bases lay between the germline ends. The CDR3 is 14 residues long. Germline V CDR1 and CDR2: MNHEY, SMNVEV (reference sequence). The chain's CDR3 is CASRLVGGGETQYF. In DNA form, the CDR3 reads TGTGCCAGCAGACTCGTCGGGGGCGGAGAGACCCAGTACTTC.

This clonotype has a count of ten or more. This chain links TRBV10-2 with TRBJ1-2; D gene ambiguous. CDR1 and CDR2 from the germline V gene are WSHSY and SAAADI. V lost 0 bases and J 4 bases, leaving 12 bases between the germline ends. This CDR3 spans 15 amino acids. The DNA for the CDR3 is TGCGCCAGCAGTGAGTCGATCGGCCAGGCCTATGGCTACACCTTC. Translated, it gives CASSESIGQAYGYTF.

There are many counts of this clonotype. The gene calls are TRBV18 and TRBJ1-4; no clear D gene. Germline-derived CDR1 and CDR2 are KGHSH and LQKENI. CDR3 length: 15 residues. V lost 1 base to trimming and J lost 2 bases, with 8 bases between them. The CDR3 here is CASSPQPGTNEKLFF. The CDR3 region has the DNA TGTGCCAGCTCACCACAGCCTGGGACTAATGAAAAACTGTTTTTT.

V is TRBV7-9 and J is TRBJ1-2, with D tentatively TRBD1 (5 bases). The length of the CDR3 is 15 residues. Germline-derived CDR1 and CDR2 are SEHNR and FQNEAQ (reference sequence). V was shortened by 3 bases and J by 0 bases, with 11 bases between the two germline ends. CDR3 protein: CASSLGLRANYGYTF. Written as DNA, the CDR3 is TGTGCCAGCAGCTTGGGGCTGAGAGCTAACTATGGCTACACCTTC.

This clonotype occurred many times. The chain has TRBV5-1 and TRBJ2-3; TRBD2 agrees at 13 bases. J gave up 0 bases and V 5 bases, and 12 bases lay outside the gene matches. Germline loops: CDR1 SGHRS, CDR2 YFSETQ. This CDR3 has 19 residues. CDR3 in DNA: TGCGCCAGCAGTTCAACCACCGGGACTAGCGGGGAAAGCACAGATACGCAGTATTTT. This codes for CASSSTTGTSGESTDTQYF. Full variable domain (remainder filled in from reference TRBV5-1 and TRBJ2-3): KAGVTQTPRYLIKTRGQQVTLSCSPISGHRSVSWYQQTPGQGLQFLFEYFSETQRNKGNFPGRFSGRQFSNSRSEMNVSTLELGDSALYLCASSSTTGTSGESTDTQYFGPGTRLTVL.

This clonotype was counted ten times or more. The chain joins TRBV28 to TRBJ2-2; 10 nucleotides align to TRBD1. The ends lost 6 bases at V and 4 bases at J; junction bases unmatched: 5. CDR3 length equals 15 residues. Germline V gives CDR1 MDHEN, CDR2 SYDVKM. CDR3 coding DNA: TGTGCCAGCAGCCGACAGGGGGCGAGCACCGGGGAGCTGTTTTTT. This translates into CASSRQGASTGELFF. Supplemented by reference TRBV28 and TRBJ2-2, the full variable domain reads DVKVTQSSRYLVKRTGEKVFLECVQDMDHENMFWYRQDPGLGLRLIYFSYDVKMKEKGDIPEGYSVSREKKERFSLILESASTNQTSMYLCASSRQGASTGELFFGEGSRLTVL.